The sequence of this T cell receptor beta chain was determined in a study of blood T cell repertoires in COVID-19. Study at large: Material from acute and convalescent COVID-19 was sourced from the United States, Italy and Spain. In each case, the material was cDNA or gDNA derived from T cells, B-cell-depleted T cells, or PBMCs.

This CDR3 spans 13 amino acids. The germline V and J ends were trimmed by 7 bases and 3 bases, with 15 bases remaining between them. Per the germline V gene, CDR1 is SQVTM and CDR2 is ANQGSEA. Authors' analysis steps: Amplifying reference gene primers gave estimates of nucleated cell counts. TCRdb keeps only in-frame clones here, not all; method: immunoSEQ multiplex PCR. The D gene and trimming were derived from the DNA, and the V and J assignments and clone size from that table. The data show hundreds of thousands of clones, about 85% seen once. The clonotype was recovered from a woman aged 45 to 65 with active or convalescent COVID-19. Material: peripheral blood. The chain carries TRBV29-1 and TRBJ1-1, with D possibly being TRBD1 (6 bases). Here the CDR3 DNA reads TGCAGCGCCGTGACAGGTGTAGACACTGAAGCTTTCTTT. Amino acids: CSAVTGVDTEAFF.